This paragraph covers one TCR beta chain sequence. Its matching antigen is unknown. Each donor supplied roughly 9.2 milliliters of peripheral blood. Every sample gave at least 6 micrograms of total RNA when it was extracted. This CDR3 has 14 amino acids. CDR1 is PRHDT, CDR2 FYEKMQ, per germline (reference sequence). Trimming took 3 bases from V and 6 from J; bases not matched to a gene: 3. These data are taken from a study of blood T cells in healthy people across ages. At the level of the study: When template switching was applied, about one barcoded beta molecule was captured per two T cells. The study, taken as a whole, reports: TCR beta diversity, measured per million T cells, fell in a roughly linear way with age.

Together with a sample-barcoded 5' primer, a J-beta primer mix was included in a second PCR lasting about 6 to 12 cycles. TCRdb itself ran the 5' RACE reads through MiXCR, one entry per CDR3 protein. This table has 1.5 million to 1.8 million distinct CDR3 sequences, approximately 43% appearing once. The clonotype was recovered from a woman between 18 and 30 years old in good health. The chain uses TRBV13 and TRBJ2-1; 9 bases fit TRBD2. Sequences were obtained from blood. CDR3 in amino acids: CASSFGSGSNEQFF. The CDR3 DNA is TGTGCCAGCAGCTTCGGTAGCGGGAGCAATGAGCAGTTCTTC.